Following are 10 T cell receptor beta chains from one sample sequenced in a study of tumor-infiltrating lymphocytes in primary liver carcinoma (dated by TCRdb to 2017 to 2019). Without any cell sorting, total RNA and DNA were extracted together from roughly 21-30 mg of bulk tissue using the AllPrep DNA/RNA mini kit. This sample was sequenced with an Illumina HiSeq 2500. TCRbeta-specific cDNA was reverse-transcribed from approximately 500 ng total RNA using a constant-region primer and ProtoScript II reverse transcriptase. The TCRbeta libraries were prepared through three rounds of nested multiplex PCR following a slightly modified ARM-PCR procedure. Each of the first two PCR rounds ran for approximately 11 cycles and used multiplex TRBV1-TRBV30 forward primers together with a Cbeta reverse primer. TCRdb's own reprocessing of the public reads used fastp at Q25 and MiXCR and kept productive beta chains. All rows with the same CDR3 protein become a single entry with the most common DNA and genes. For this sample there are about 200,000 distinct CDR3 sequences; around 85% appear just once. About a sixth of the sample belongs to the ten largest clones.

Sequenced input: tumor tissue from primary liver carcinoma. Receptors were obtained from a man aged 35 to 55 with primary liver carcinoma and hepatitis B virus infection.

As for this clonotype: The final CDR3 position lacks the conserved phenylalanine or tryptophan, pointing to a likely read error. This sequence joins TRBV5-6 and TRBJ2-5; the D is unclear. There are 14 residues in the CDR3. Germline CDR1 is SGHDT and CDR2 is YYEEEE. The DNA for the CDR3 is TGTGTCAGCAGCTTGAAGGCTGGCCAAGATACCCAGTACATC. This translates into CVSSLKAGQDTQYI.

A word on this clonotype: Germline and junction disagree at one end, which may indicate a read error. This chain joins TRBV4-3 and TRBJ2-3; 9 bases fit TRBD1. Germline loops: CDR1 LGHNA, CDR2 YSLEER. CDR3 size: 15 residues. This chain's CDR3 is CAGSCRQGGTDTQCF. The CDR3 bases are TGCGCCGGCAGCTGCCGACAGGGGGGGACAGATACGCAGTGTTTT.

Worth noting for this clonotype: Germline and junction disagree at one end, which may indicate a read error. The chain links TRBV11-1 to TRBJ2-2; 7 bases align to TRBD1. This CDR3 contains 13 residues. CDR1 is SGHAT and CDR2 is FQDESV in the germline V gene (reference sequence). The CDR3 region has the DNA TGTGCCAGCAGCTTTTGGGTCACAGGGGAGCTCTTTTTT. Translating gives CASSFWVTGELFF.

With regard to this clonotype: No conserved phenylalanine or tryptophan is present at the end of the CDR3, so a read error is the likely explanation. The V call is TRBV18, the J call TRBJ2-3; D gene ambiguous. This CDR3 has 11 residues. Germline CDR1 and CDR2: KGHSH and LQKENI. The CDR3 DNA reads TGTACCAGATCACCCACAGATACGCAGTATCTT. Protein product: CTRSPTDTQYL.

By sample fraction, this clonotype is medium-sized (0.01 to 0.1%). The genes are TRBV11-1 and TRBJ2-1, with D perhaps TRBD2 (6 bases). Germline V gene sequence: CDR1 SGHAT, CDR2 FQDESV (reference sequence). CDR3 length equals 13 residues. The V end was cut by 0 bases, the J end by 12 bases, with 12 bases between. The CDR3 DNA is TGTGCCAGCAGCTTAGCGCTCGGAGGGCGGCAGTTCTTC. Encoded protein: CASSLALGGRQFF. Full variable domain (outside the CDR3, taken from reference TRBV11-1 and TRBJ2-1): EAEVAQSPRYKITEKSQAVAFWCDPISGHATLYWYRQILGQGPELLVQFQDESVVDDSQLPKDRFSAERLKGVDSTLKIQPAELGDSAMYLCASSLALGGRQFFGPGTRLTVL.

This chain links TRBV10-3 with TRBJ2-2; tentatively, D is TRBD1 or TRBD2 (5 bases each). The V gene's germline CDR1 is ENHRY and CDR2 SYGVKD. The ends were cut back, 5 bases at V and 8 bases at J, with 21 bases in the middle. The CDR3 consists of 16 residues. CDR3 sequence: CAISPGRSLGTGELFF. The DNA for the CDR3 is TGTGCCATCAGTCCGGGACGTAGCTTAGGCACGGGGGAGCTGTTTTTT.

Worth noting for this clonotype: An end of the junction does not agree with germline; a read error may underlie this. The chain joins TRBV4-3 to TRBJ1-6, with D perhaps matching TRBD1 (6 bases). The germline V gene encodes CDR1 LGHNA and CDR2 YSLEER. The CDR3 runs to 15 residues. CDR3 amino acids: CVSSQGQLYNSPFYF. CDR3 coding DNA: TGCGTCAGCAGCCAAGGACAGCTCTATAATTCACCCTTTTACTTT.

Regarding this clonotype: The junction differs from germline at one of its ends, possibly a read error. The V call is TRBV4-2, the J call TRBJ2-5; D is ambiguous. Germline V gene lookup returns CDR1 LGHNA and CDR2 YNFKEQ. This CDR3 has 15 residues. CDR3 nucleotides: TGTGCCAGCAGGCAAGACCTGGGATCGGTGGGGACCCAGTACTTC. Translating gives CASRQDLGSVGTQYF.

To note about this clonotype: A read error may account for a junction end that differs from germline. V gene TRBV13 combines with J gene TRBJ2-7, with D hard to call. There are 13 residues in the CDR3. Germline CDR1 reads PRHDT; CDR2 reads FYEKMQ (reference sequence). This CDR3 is CASSLGSSCEQYF. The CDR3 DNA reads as TGTGCCAGCAGCCTAGGGTCATCCTGCGAACAGTACTTC.

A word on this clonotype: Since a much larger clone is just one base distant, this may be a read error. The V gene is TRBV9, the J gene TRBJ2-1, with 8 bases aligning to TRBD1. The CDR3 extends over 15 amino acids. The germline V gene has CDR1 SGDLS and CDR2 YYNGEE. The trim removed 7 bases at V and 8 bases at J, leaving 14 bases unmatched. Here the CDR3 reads CASPRGTGGSDEQFF. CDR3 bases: TGTGCCAGCCCCCGCGGGACAGGTGGTAGTGATGAGCAGTTCTTC.